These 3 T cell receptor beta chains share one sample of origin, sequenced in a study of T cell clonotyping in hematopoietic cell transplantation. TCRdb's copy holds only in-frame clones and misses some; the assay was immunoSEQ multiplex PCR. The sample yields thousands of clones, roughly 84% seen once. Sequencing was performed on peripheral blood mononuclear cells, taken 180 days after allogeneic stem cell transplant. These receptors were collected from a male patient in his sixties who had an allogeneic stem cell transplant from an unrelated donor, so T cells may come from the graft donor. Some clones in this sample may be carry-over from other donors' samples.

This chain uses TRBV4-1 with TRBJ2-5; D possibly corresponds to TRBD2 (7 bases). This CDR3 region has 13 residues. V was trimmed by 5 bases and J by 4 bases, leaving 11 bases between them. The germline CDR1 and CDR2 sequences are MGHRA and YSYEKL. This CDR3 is CASSRGGVETQYF. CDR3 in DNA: TGCGCCAGCAGCAGGGGGGGGGTAGAGACCCAGTACTTC.

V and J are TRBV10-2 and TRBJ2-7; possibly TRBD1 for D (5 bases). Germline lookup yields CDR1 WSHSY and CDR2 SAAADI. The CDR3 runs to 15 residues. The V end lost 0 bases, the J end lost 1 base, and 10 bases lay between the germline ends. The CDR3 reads CASSESTGLSYEQYF. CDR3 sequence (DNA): TGCGCCAGCAGTGAGTCCACAGGCTTATCCTACGAGCAGTACTTC.

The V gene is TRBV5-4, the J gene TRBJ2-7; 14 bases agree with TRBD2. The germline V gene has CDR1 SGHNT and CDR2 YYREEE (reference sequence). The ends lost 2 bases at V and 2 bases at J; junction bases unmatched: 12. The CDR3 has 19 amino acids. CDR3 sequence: CASSFPGGGLAGDPYEQYF. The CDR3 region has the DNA TGTGCCAGCAGCTTCCCGGGGGGGGGACTAGCGGGGGACCCCTACGAGCAGTACTTC. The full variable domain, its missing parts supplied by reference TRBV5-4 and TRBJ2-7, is ETGVTQSPTHLIKTRGQQVTLRCSSQSGHNTVSWYQQALGQGPQFIFQYYREEENGRGNFPPRFSGLQFPNYSSELNVNALELDDSALYLCASSFPGGGLAGDPYEQYFGPGTRLTVT.